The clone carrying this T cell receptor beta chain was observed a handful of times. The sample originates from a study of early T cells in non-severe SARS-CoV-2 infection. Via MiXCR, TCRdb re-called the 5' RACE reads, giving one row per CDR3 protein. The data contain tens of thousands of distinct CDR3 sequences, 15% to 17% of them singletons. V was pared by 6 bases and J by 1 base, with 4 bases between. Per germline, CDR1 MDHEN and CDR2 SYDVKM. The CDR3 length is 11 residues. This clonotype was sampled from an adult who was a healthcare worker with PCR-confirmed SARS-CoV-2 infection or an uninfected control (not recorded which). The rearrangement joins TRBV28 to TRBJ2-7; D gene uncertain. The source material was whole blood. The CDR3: CASRLSYEQYF. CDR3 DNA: TGTGCCAGCAGACTATCCTACGAGCAGTACTTC.